The rows below give T cell receptor beta chains drawn from one sample of a study of cytomegalovirus exposure and HLA in healthy donors. Profiled with immunoSEQ multiplex PCR; TCRdb holds only in-frame clones, not every one. The sample totals about 170,000 clones. Sequenced sample: PBMCs. These TCRs come from a young woman in good health and CMV-seropositive. CDR3s include the opening cysteine and the closing phenylalanine or tryptophan. A D gene is named only where the DNA matches it firmly.

j_call: TRBJ2-7; d_call: -; v_call: TRBV18; cdr3_aa: CASSLGGEQYF; cdr3_nt: TGTGCCAGCTCACTAGGGGGCGAGCAGTACTTC
j_call: TRBJ2-7; d_call: TRBD1; v_call: TRBV30; cdr3_aa: CAWSYRGMGYGYEQYF; cdr3_nt: TGTGCCTGGAGTTACAGGGGAATGGGCTATGGCTACGAGCAGTACTTC
j_call: TRBJ1-3; d_call: TRBD1; v_call: TRBV29-1; cdr3_aa: CSVTDRAGNTIYF; cdr3_nt: TGCAGCGTAACGGACAGGGCTGGAAACACCATATATTTT
j_call: TRBJ2-3; d_call: -; v_call: TRBV19; cdr3_aa: CASAAQAPTDTQYF; cdr3_nt: TGTGCCAGTGCTGCCCAGGCCCCCACAGATACGCAGTATTTT
j_call: TRBJ1-1; d_call: TRBD1; v_call: TRBV6-1; cdr3_aa: CASSSTRGSTEAFF; cdr3_nt: TGTGCCAGCTCTTCCACCAGGGGGAGCACTGAAGCTTTCTTT
j_call: TRBJ2-3; d_call: TRBD1; v_call: TRBV5-1; cdr3_aa: CASSYRDRAPDTQYF; cdr3_nt: TGCGCCAGCAGCTACCGGGACAGGGCCCCAGATACGCAGTATTTT
j_call: TRBJ1-1; d_call: TRBD1; v_call: TRBV4-1; cdr3_aa: CASSQVGTGRTEAFF; cdr3_nt: TGCGCCAGCAGCCAAGTGGGGACAGGGCGCACTGAAGCTTTCTTT
j_call: TRBJ2-7; d_call: -; v_call: TRBV4-2; cdr3_aa: CASSQDYSTEGEQYF; cdr3_nt: TGTGCCAGCAGCCAAGATTACAGTACTGAGGGCGAGCAGTACTTC
j_call: TRBJ1-1; d_call: TRBD1; v_call: TRBV30; cdr3_aa: CAWTRYGTEAFF; cdr3_nt: TGTGCCTGGACGAGGTACGGGACAGAGGCTTTCTTT
j_call: TRBJ2-3; d_call: -; v_call: TRBV5-1; cdr3_aa: CASSLVQGGGTDTQYF; cdr3_nt: TGCGCCAGCAGCTTGGTACAGGGCGGTGGCACAGATACGCAGTATTTT
j_call: TRBJ2-7; d_call: TRBD2; v_call: TRBV30; cdr3_aa: CAWRGRFGTSGYEQYF; cdr3_nt: TGTGCCTGGAGGGGTCGGTTTGGGACTAGCGGCTACGAGCAGTACTTC
j_call: TRBJ2-5; d_call: TRBD2; v_call: TRBV4-2; cdr3_aa: CASSQERRERGLKETQYF; cdr3_nt: TGTGCCAGCAGCCAAGAACGGAGAGAGCGGGGGTTAAAAGAGACCCAGTACTTC
j_call: TRBJ1-5; d_call: TRBD1; v_call: TRBV9; cdr3_aa: CASSAGQGHSNQPQHF; cdr3_nt: TGTGCCAGCAGCGCGGGACAGGGGCATAGCAATCAGCCCCAGCATTTT
j_call: TRBJ2-5; d_call: -; v_call: TRBV7-8; cdr3_aa: CASEDQDGELETQYF; cdr3_nt: TGTGCCAGCGAAGATCAGGACGGGGAACTAGAGACCCAGTACTTC
j_call: TRBJ2-4; d_call: -; v_call: TRBV7-2; cdr3_aa: CASSLVKQLPPLAKNIQYF; cdr3_nt: TGTGCCAGCAGCTTAGTCAAACAGCTTCCCCCCTTAGCCAAAAACATTCAGTACTTC
j_call: TRBJ2-7; d_call: TRBD1; v_call: TRBV7-9; cdr3_aa: CASSKTGGPYEQYF; cdr3_nt: TGTGCCAGCAGCAAGACAGGGGGACCCTACGAGCAGTACTTC
j_call: TRBJ1-5; d_call: -; v_call: TRBV19; cdr3_aa: CASSMGKRTAYSNQPQHF; cdr3_nt: TGTGCCAGTAGTATGGGGAAAAGGACAGCCTATAGCAATCAGCCCCAGCATTTT
j_call: TRBJ2-7; d_call: TRBD1; v_call: TRBV5-1; cdr3_aa: CASSSDRGSHEQYF; cdr3_nt: TGCGCCAGCAGCAGCGACAGGGGGTCCCACGAGCAGTACTTC
j_call: TRBJ2-5; d_call: -; v_call: TRBV4-1; cdr3_aa: CASSQRGYQETQYF; cdr3_nt: TGCGCCAGCAGCCAACGAGGATACCAAGAGACCCAGTACTTC
j_call: TRBJ1-2; d_call: TRBD1; v_call: TRBV19; cdr3_aa: CASSPTGGYGYTF; cdr3_nt: TGTGCCAGTAGCCCGACAGGGGGCTATGGCTACACCTTC
j_call: TRBJ2-3; d_call: -; v_call: TRBV6-5; cdr3_aa: CASLERNTDTQYF; cdr3_nt: TGTGCCAGCTTGGAGAGAAACACAGATACGCAGTATTTT
j_call: TRBJ2-4; d_call: -; v_call: TRBV13; cdr3_aa: CASSLKGEIAKNIQYF; cdr3_nt: TGTGCCAGCAGCTTGAAGGGGGAAATAGCCAAAAACATTCAGTACTTC
j_call: TRBJ2-5; d_call: -; v_call: TRBV27; cdr3_aa: CASSPTTGNLQETQYF; cdr3_nt: TGTGCCAGCAGTCCGACGACAGGTAACCTACAAGAGACCCAGTACTTC
j_call: TRBJ2-2; d_call: TRBD2; v_call: TRBV9; cdr3_aa: CASSPGLAGGHGGELFF; cdr3_nt: TGTGCCAGCAGCCCGGGACTAGCGGGGGGGCATGGCGGGGAGCTGTTTTTT
j_call: TRBJ1-2; d_call: TRBD1; v_call: TRBV6-6; cdr3_aa: CASRSTDRGNSGYTF; cdr3_nt: TGTGCCAGCAGATCGACGGACAGGGGAAATAGTGGCTACACCTTC
j_call: TRBJ1-5; d_call: TRBD1; v_call: TRBV9; cdr3_aa: CASSEGQGAGQPQHF; cdr3_nt: TGTGCCAGCAGCGAGGGACAGGGGGCAGGACAGCCCCAGCATTTT
j_call: TRBJ2-1; d_call: -; v_call: TRBV5-1; cdr3_aa: CASSLIRYNEQFF; cdr3_nt: TGCGCCAGCAGCTTGATCCGCTACAATGAGCAGTTCTTC
j_call: TRBJ1-1; d_call: TRBD1; v_call: TRBV29-1; cdr3_aa: CSVDRQGTPEAFF; cdr3_nt: TGCAGCGTTGACCGACAGGGGACCCCTGAAGCTTTCTTT
j_call: TRBJ1-5; d_call: -; v_call: TRBV19; cdr3_aa: CATAQGASNQPQHF; cdr3_nt: TGTGCCACCGCACAGGGAGCTAGCAATCAGCCCCAGCATTTT
j_call: TRBJ1-2; d_call: TRBD1; v_call: TRBV6-5; cdr3_aa: CASRTGTAKGYTF; cdr3_nt: TGTGCCAGCAGAACCGGGACAGCAAAGGGCTACACCTTC
j_call: TRBJ2-1; d_call: TRBD2; v_call: TRBV5-1; cdr3_aa: CASSWTSGGYNEQFF; cdr3_nt: TGCGCCAGCAGCTGGACTAGCGGGGGTTACAATGAGCAGTTCTTC
j_call: TRBJ1-5; d_call: -; v_call: TRBV7-2; cdr3_aa: CASSRLEGGPQHF; cdr3_nt: TGTGCCAGCAGCCGCCTAGAGGGTGGTCCCCAGCATTTT
j_call: TRBJ2-7; d_call: -; v_call: TRBV5-6; cdr3_aa: CASSLGVSHEQYF; cdr3_nt: TGTGCCAGCAGCTTGGGAGTTTCCCACGAGCAGTACTTC
j_call: TRBJ1-1; d_call: -; v_call: TRBV7-9; cdr3_aa: CASSLGTVSTEAFF; cdr3_nt: TGTGCCAGCAGCTTAGGGACAGTAAGCACTGAAGCTTTCTTT
j_call: TRBJ2-1; d_call: -; v_call: TRBV6-5; cdr3_aa: CASSYPGLGREQFF; cdr3_nt: TGTGCCAGCAGTTACCCCGGACTGGGAAGGGAGCAGTTCTTC
j_call: TRBJ1-2; d_call: TRBD1; v_call: TRBV7-2; cdr3_aa: CASSPSTGGIGYTF; cdr3_nt: TGTGCCAGCAGCCCCTCGACAGGGGGGATTGGCTACACCTTC
j_call: TRBJ1-1; d_call: -; v_call: TRBV2; cdr3_aa: CATRIHPNTEAFF; cdr3_nt: TGTGCCACACGTATACATCCTAACACTGAAGCTTTCTTT
j_call: TRBJ2-4; d_call: -; v_call: TRBV5-1; cdr3_aa: CASSTGAARAKNIQYF; cdr3_nt: TGCGCCAGCAGCACCGGAGCAGCTCGAGCCAAAAACATTCAGTACTTC
j_call: TRBJ2-1; d_call: TRBD2; v_call: TRBV2; cdr3_aa: CASSEGLAEAKFF; cdr3_nt: TGTGCCAGCAGTGAGGGACTAGCGGAGGCGAAGTTCTTC
j_call: TRBJ2-7; d_call: TRBD2; v_call: TRBV5-1; cdr3_aa: CASSLAASGGYEQYF; cdr3_nt: TGCGCCAGCAGCTTGGCCGCGAGCGGGGGGTACGAGCAGTACTTC
j_call: TRBJ1-1; d_call: TRBD1; v_call: TRBV5-1; cdr3_aa: CASSPESGGYTEAFF; cdr3_nt: TGCGCCAGCAGCCCGGAGTCAGGGGGCTACACTGAAGCTTTCTTT
j_call: TRBJ2-3; d_call: TRBD1; v_call: TRBV2; cdr3_aa: CASSEAPGGGDTQYF; cdr3_nt: TGTGCCAGCAGTGAAGCCCCAGGGGGCGGGGATACGCAGTATTTT
j_call: TRBJ1-5; d_call: TRBD1; v_call: TRBV29-1; cdr3_aa: CSVGQGWDQPQHF; cdr3_nt: TGCAGCGTTGGACAGGGGTGGGATCAGCCCCAGCATTTT
j_call: TRBJ1-2; d_call: -; v_call: TRBV11-2; cdr3_aa: CASSFNARHSSNYGYTF; cdr3_nt: TGTGCCAGCAGCTTCAACGCGCGACATTCTTCTAACTATGGCTACACCTTC
j_call: TRBJ2-5; d_call: TRBD2; v_call: TRBV6-5; cdr3_aa: CATLSGGARETQYF; cdr3_nt: TGTGCCACCCTTAGCGGGGGGGCCCGAGAGACCCAGTACTTC
j_call: TRBJ2-5; d_call: -; v_call: TRBV5-8; cdr3_aa: CASNNQETQYF; cdr3_nt: TGTGCCAGCAACAACCAAGAGACCCAGTACTTC
j_call: TRBJ2-7; d_call: TRBD1; v_call: TRBV30; cdr3_aa: CAWSPDRAIHEQYF; cdr3_nt: TGTGCCTGGAGTCCAGACAGGGCCATCCACGAGCAGTACTTC
j_call: TRBJ1-2; d_call: TRBD1; v_call: TRBV2; cdr3_aa: CASSDGDRVGYTF; cdr3_nt: TGTGCCAGCAGTGACGGGGACAGGGTTGGCTACACCTTC
j_call: TRBJ1-2; d_call: TRBD1; v_call: TRBV2; cdr3_aa: CATASRDRGTGGYTF; cdr3_nt: TGTGCCACCGCGAGTCGGGACAGGGGAACAGGCGGCTACACCTTC
j_call: TRBJ2-1; d_call: TRBD2; v_call: TRBV27; cdr3_aa: CASSLRTRYYKNGQFF; cdr3_nt: TGTGCCAGCAGTTTACGGACTAGATACTACAAGAATGGGCAGTTCTTC
j_call: TRBJ2-1; d_call: -; v_call: TRBV5-1; cdr3_aa: CASSLAIAQTDEQFF; cdr3_nt: TGCGCCAGCAGCTTGGCAATAGCACAAACCGATGAGCAGTTCTTC
j_call: TRBJ2-3; d_call: TRBD2; v_call: TRBV7-2; cdr3_aa: CASSPGTSGDTQYF; cdr3_nt: TGTGCCAGCAGCCCCGGGACTAGCGGTGATACGCAGTATTTT
j_call: TRBJ1-2; d_call: -; v_call: TRBV5-6; cdr3_aa: CASSQALGGRGYTF; cdr3_nt: TGTGCCAGCAGCCAAGCACTCGGTGGGCGCGGCTACACCTTC
j_call: TRBJ1-4; d_call: -; v_call: TRBV5-1; cdr3_aa: CASSFPSGRGNEKLFF; cdr3_nt: TGCGCCAGCAGCTTCCCCTCGGGCAGGGGTAATGAAAAACTGTTTTTT
j_call: TRBJ1-1; d_call: -; v_call: TRBV4-2; cdr3_aa: CASSQDRVNTEAFF; cdr3_nt: TGTGCCAGCAGCCAAGATCGGGTGAACACTGAAGCTTTCTTT
j_call: TRBJ2-3; d_call: -; v_call: TRBV29-1; cdr3_aa: CSVVDKRTSTDTQYF; cdr3_nt: TGCAGCGTTGTAGATAAGCGGACTAGCACAGATACGCAGTATTTT
j_call: TRBJ2-5; d_call: -; v_call: TRBV5-1; cdr3_aa: CASSLGQGAETQYF; cdr3_nt: TGCGCCAGCAGCTTGGGGCAGGGTGCGGAGACCCAGTACTTC
j_call: TRBJ2-1; d_call: TRBD2; v_call: TRBV30; cdr3_aa: CAWSGRERGALSYNEQFF; cdr3_nt: TGTGCCTGGAGTGGACGGGAGCGGGGGGCCCTCTCCTACAATGAGCAGTTCTTC
j_call: TRBJ1-5; d_call: -; v_call: TRBV18; cdr3_aa: CASSGQGPQHF; cdr3_nt: TGTGCCAGCTCAGGCCAGGGGCCCCAGCATTTT
j_call: TRBJ2-7; d_call: TRBD2; v_call: TRBV5-4; cdr3_aa: CAGRLAGDYEQYF; cdr3_nt: TGTGCCGGTCGTCTAGCGGGGGACTACGAGCAGTACTTC